Each of the 23 T cell receptor beta chains below was sequenced from the same sample in a study of blood T cell repertoires in COVID-19. Repertoires were generated with immunoSEQ multiplex PCR, while TCRdb's copy carries only in-frame clones and drops some. Of roughly 310,000 clones in the sample, almost 90% are singletons; the top ten hold 2.9%. Sequenced sample: peripheral blood. The receptors shown here come from a young woman with COVID-19, enrolled during active disease.

The rearrangement links TRBV6-5 to TRBJ2-3, with D uncertain. The CDR3 runs 11 residues. The germline V gene has CDR1 MNHEY and CDR2 SVGAGI. V lost 6 bases and J lost 6, with 7 bases in between. CDR3 residues: CASSLSDTQYF. CDR3 nucleotides: TGTGCCAGCAGCCTCTCTGATACGCAGTATTTT.

The chain joins TRBV4-1 to TRBJ2-7; TRBD2 aligns across 9 bases. The V gene end was trimmed by 5 bases and the J gene end by 4 bases; junction bases not matched to a gene: 3. CDR3 length: 13 amino acids. Germline V CDR1 and CDR2: MGHRA, YSYEKL. CDR3 in amino acids: CASSTGLAYEQYF. The CDR3 DNA reads TGCGCCAGCAGCACAGGACTAGCGTACGAGCAGTACTTC.

The chain is built from TRBV24-1 and TRBJ1-5; a possible D gene is TRBD1 (6 bases). The CDR3 spans 14 residues. Germline V gives CDR1 KGHDR, CDR2 SFDVKD. V lost 9 bases and J lost 1, with 12 bases in between. The CDR3 DNA follows: TGTGCCACCGCTGGGGACAAAAGCAATCAGCCCCAGCATTTT. Translation gives CATAGDKSNQPQHF.

This chain joins TRBV28 and TRBJ1-1; possible D gene TRBD1, 6 bases. Germline loops: CDR1 MDHEN, CDR2 SYDVKM. The CDR3 consists of 14 residues. V lost 7 bases, J lost 12 bases, and 24 bases lay in between. The CDR3 DNA is TGTGCCAGCAACGCCCAGGGGAGCCTTAACGACACTTTCTTT. The encoded protein is CASNAQGSLNDTFF.

This CDR3 is CASSLGTKTDQYF. CDR3 nucleotides: TGTGCCAGCAGCTTAGGAACAAAGACAGACCAGTATTTT. The genes are TRBV7-2 and TRBJ2-3; D is possibly TRBD1 (5 bases). Deletions cut 1 base from V and 12 bases from J, with 14 bases between. The germline CDR1 and CDR2 sequences are SGHTA and FQGNSA. The CDR3 has 13 residues.

V is TRBV2 and J is TRBJ1-2; 7 nucleotides align to TRBD1. CDR3 length equals 14 residues. The germline gives CDR1 SNHLY, CDR2 FYNNEI. Unmatched junction bases numbered 10, after V lost 4 bases and J lost 8 bases. The chain's CDR3 is CASSVMDRLSGYTF. CDR3 coding DNA: TGTGCCAGCAGTGTTATGGACAGGCTTTCCGGCTACACCTTC.

The rearrangement joins TRBV30 to TRBJ2-7; D may be TRBD2 (6 bases). The CDR3 extends over 15 amino acids. Germline V CDR1 and CDR2: GTSNPN, SVGIG (reference sequence). The V gene lost 4 bases and the J gene lost 2 bases, with 18 bases spanning the gap. CDR3 protein: CAWTYRDLRTYEQYF. The CDR3 DNA reads as TGTGCCTGGACTTACCGGGACTTACGTACCTACGAGCAGTACTTC.

The chain uses TRBV14 and TRBJ2-7; 9 nucleotides match TRBD1. V shed 0 bases, J shed 6 bases, and the junction held 9 bases outside the gene matches. CDR3 size: 16 residues. From germline, CDR1 is SGHDN and CDR2 FVKESK. The CDR3 DNA sequence: TGTGCCAGCAGCCAAGATGTGGGACAGGGCGGGGTCGAGCAGTACTTC. Its protein is CASSQDVGQGGVEQYF.

The CDR3 loop reads CASSFPGSPLHF. DNA of the CDR3: TGTGCCAGCAGTTTCCCCGGGTCACCCCTCCACTTT. The chain recombines TRBV6-5 with TRBJ1-6; D remains ambiguous. Per germline, CDR1 MNHEY and CDR2 SVGAGI. Trimming stripped 4 bases from V and 10 bases from J, with 8 bases between. CDR3 length: 12 residues.

This clone was detected once. CDR3 nucleotides: TGTGCCAGCAGCCCCCCCCTCTTGACAGGGGCTGGAAACACCATATATTTT. Residues: CASSPPLLTGAGNTIYF. V is TRBV7-9 and J is TRBJ1-3, with TRBD1 matching 8 bases. The CDR3 is 17 amino acids. Germline CDR1 is SEHNR and CDR2 is FQNEAQ (reference sequence). Losses at the gene ends were 5 bases for V and 2 bases for J; bases not matched to a gene: 11.

This chain links TRBV2 with TRBJ1-5, with D perhaps TRBD1 (6 bases). CDR1 is SNHLY, CDR2 FYNNEI, per germline. This CDR3 contains 14 residues. V was shortened by 5 bases and J by 5 bases, with 13 bases between the two germline ends. CDR3 coding DNA: TGTGCCAGCAGTTCCAGACAGGACCATCAGCCCCAGCATTTT. Amino acids: CASSSRQDHQPQHF.

The rearrangement joins TRBV30 to TRBJ2-7, with TRBD1 identical over 7 bases. In germline, CDR1 is GTSNPN, CDR2 SVGIG (reference sequence). Trimming at V came to 3 bases and at J to 2 bases, leaving 10 bases not matched to a gene. The length of the CDR3 is 15 residues. CDR3 protein: CAWSDTWTGAYEQYF. CDR3 in DNA: TGTGCCTGGAGCGATACCTGGACAGGCGCCTACGAGCAGTACTTC.

The chain is built from TRBV30 and TRBJ2-2, with D possibly being TRBD1 (5 bases). V was clipped by 0 bases and J by 2 bases, with 7 bases between them. Germline loops: CDR1 GTSNPN, CDR2 SVGIG (reference sequence). The CDR3 runs 14 residues. The CDR3 loop is CAWSVGLNTGELFF. The DNA of the CDR3 is TGTGCCTGGAGTGTGGGGCTAAACACCGGGGAGCTGTTTTTT.

CDR3 nucleotides: TGTGCCAGCAGCTTAGATACCGGGACTGTGAACACTGAAGCTTTCTTT. It is translated as CASSLDTGTVNTEAFF. V gene TRBV11-2 combines with J gene TRBJ1-1, with D tentatively TRBD1 (5 bases). This CDR3 spans 16 amino acids. Germline V gene lookup returns CDR1 SGHAT and CDR2 FQNNGV. Trimming left V 0 bases short and J 0 bases short, with 11 bases between.

This clone appeared a single time. This chain joins TRBV5-1 and TRBJ2-1, with D unresolved. The V and J ends lost 4 bases and 6 bases respectively, with 17 bases between them. Germline V CDR1 and CDR2: SGHRS, YFSETQ. The CDR3 spans 15 residues. CDR3 in amino acids: CASSPTNHRINEQFF. CDR3 DNA: TGCGCCAGCAGCCCTACCAATCATCGCATCAATGAGCAGTTCTTC.

V is TRBV27 and J is TRBJ1-6, with TRBD1 identical over 9 bases. With 3 bases clipped from V and 7 bases from J, the junction kept 4 bases outside the gene matches. This CDR3 comprises 15 residues. CDR1 and CDR2 from the germline V gene are MNHEY and SMNVEV (reference sequence). The CDR3 nucleotides are TGTGCCAGCAGTTTTCGGGACAGGGCCAATTCACCCCTCCACTTT. It specifies CASSFRDRANSPLHF.

The rearrangement joins TRBV6-2 or TRBV6-3 to TRBJ2-1, with a possible D match to TRBD2 (6 bases). V lost 4 bases to trimming and J lost 6 bases, with 19 bases between them. From germline, CDR1 is MNHEY and CDR2 SVGEGT. This CDR3 comprises 16 residues. This CDR3 is CASSFPAGLQFNEQFF. The DNA of the CDR3 is TGTGCCAGCAGTTTTCCCGCCGGACTACAATTCAATGAGCAGTTCTTC.

Turning to this clone: This sample includes further DNA sequences coding for the same CDR3. V gene TRBV5-4 combines with J gene TRBJ1-1; possibly TRBD1 for D (5 bases). This CDR3 is 13 amino acids long. The V end was cut by 1 base, the J end by 2 bases, with 6 bases between. Germline loops: CDR1 SGHNT, CDR2 YYREEE (reference sequence). The CDR3 DNA follows: TGTGCCAGCAGCTTGCAGGGAAACACTGAAGCTTTCTTT. Amino acid sequence: CASSLQGNTEAFF.

This chain uses TRBV7-8 with TRBJ2-1; the D is unclear. The CDR3 is 13 amino acids. The ends were cut back, 1 base at V and 10 bases at J, with 11 bases in the middle. From germline, CDR1 is SGHVS and CDR2 FQNEAQ. CDR3 sequence: CASSLVTLGEQFF. CDR3 nucleotides: TGTGCCAGCAGCTTAGTCACTCTGGGCGAGCAGTTCTTC.

This chain links TRBV13 with TRBJ2-7; the match to TRBD2 covers 11 bases. Trimming cost V 2 bases and J 7 bases; bases outside gene matches: 16. Germline assignment: CDR1 PRHDT and CDR2 FYEKMQ (reference sequence). The CDR3 is 18 amino acids. The chain's CDR3 is CASSLFSLLAGGPWEQYF. DNA of the CDR3: TGTGCCAGCAGCTTATTCTCTCTTTTAGCGGGAGGGCCGTGGGAGCAGTACTTC. Complete variable domain (other parts from reference TRBV13 and TRBJ2-7): AAGVIQSPRHLIKEKRETATLKCYPIPRHDTVYWYQQGPGQDPQFLISFYEKMQSDKGSIPDRFSAQQFSDYHSELNMSSLELGDSALYFCASSLFSLLAGGPWEQYFGPGTRLTVT.

This chain's CDR3 is CASATGRAGELFF. CDR3 in DNA: TGTGCCAGTGCGACAGGGAGAGCCGGGGAGCTGTTTTTT. The genes are TRBV2 and TRBJ2-2; 7 bases match TRBD1. Germline CDR1 reads SNHLY; CDR2 reads FYNNEI. After removal of 9 bases from V and 6 bases from J, the junction contained 7 bases not matched to a gene. There are 13 residues in the CDR3.

This clone was detected a few times. Written as DNA, the CDR3 is TGTGCCAGCAGCTTGGTAAGCGACAATGAGCAGTTCTTC. This encodes CASSLVSDNEQFF. This chain links TRBV7-9 with TRBJ2-1; D is undetermined. The germline V gene has CDR1 SEHNR and CDR2 FQNEAQ (reference sequence). V lost 3 bases, J lost 5 bases, and 8 bases lay in between. CDR3 size: 13 residues.

The rearrangement links TRBV27 to TRBJ1-5; D gene unclear. This CDR3 spans 13 amino acids. CDR1 MNHEY and CDR2 SMNVEV come from the germline V gene (reference sequence). V dropped 3 bases and J dropped 4 bases, with 7 bases sitting between them. This CDR3 reads CASSLEANQPQHF. The CDR3 region has the DNA TGTGCCAGCAGTTTGGAGGCTAATCAGCCCCAGCATTTT.